This T cell receptor (beta chain) originates from a study of immune heterogeneity within non-small cell lung tumors. Germline V gene data show CDR1 as GTSNPN and CDR2 as SVGIG (reference sequence). The length of the CDR3 is 14 residues. V was shortened by 1 base and J by 3 bases, with 10 bases between the two germline ends. The TCR beta CDR3 region was amplified by multiplex PCR employing 32 V and 13 J primers. TCRdb reanalysed the multiplex PCR reads using MiXCR and keeps one entry per CDR3 protein. The sample lists 12,000 or so distinct CDR3 sequences; roughly 26% were seen once. Template material for each sample was around 560 ng of bulk tumor genomic DNA. Widely spaced biopsies, several per primary tumor, were obtained at surgery. The study enrolled patients with untreated, newly diagnosed non-small cell lung cancer who underwent curative surgery.

The J gene is TRBJ1-5, the V gene TRBV30; D is unclear. Source material: lung tumor tissue. The TCR was taken from a man aged 50 or older with non-small cell lung cancer. As DNA, the CDR3 is TGTGCCTGGAGTGCTGTGCCATACAATCAGCCCCAGCATTTT. Translated: CAWSAVPYNQPQHF.